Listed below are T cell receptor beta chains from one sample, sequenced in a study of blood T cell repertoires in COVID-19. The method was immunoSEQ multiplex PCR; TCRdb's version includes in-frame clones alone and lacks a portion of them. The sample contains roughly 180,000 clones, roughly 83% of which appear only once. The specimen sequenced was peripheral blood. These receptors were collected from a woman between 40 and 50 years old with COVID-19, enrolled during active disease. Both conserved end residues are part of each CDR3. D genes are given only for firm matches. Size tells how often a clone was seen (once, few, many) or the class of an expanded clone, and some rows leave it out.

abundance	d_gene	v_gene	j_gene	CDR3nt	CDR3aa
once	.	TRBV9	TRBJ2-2	TGTGCCAGCAGCGTAGACGCGGCAATCCGGGCCGGGGAGCTGTTTTTT	CASSVDAAIRAGELFF
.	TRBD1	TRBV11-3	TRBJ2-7	TGTGCCAGCAGCATAATTGGACAGGGCCCCTACGAGCAGTACTTC	CASSIIGQGPYEQYF
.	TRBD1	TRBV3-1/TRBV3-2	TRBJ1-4	TGTGCCAGCAGCCAAGATCTCGGGACAGGGGGCGGAAAACTGTTTTTT	CASSQDLGTGGGKLFF
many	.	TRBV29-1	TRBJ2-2	TGCAGCGTACAGGGAATCCGAAACACCGGGGAGCTGTTTTTT	CSVQGIRNTGELFF
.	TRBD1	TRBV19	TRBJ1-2	TGTGCCGCATCCCCCCAACAGGGGGCGCCTGGCTACACCTTC	CAASPQQGAPGYTF
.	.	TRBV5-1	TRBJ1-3	TGCGCCAGCAGCTCCAGGGCTGGGACTGGAAACACCATATATTTT	CASSSRAGTGNTIYF
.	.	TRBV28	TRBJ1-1	TGTGCCAGCAGGAAAAATCTACTCGAAGCTTTCTTT	CASRKNLLEAFF
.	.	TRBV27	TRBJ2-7	TGTGCCAGCGGCTCGGGCTACGAGCAGTACTTC	CASGSGYEQYF
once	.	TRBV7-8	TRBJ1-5	TGTGCCAGCAGCTTAATGCCAGGGGAGAATCAGCCCCAGCATTTT	CASSLMPGENQPQHF
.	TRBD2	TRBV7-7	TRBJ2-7	TGTGCTAGCAGCTTAGAGGGGACTAGCCGGAGCGAGCAGTACTTC	CASSLEGTSRSEQYF
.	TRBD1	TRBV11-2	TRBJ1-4	TGTGCCAGCAGCGAAGACAGGGTAGAAAAACTGTTTTTT	CASSEDRVEKLFF
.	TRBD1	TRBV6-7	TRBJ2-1	TGTGCCAGCCCTAAAGAGGGGGCCGACAATGAGCAGTTCTTC	CASPKEGADNEQFF
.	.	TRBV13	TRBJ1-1	TGTGCCAGCAGCCTTTCTCTAGCGAACACTGAAGCTTTCTTT	CASSLSLANTEAFF
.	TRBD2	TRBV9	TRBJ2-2	TGTGCCAGCAGCCCAAGAGGCGCTAGCGGGGGGCCGAACACCGGGGAGCTGTTTTTT	CASSPRGASGGPNTGELFF
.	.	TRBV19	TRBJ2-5	TGTGCCAGTACCCCGGACAGCCAAGAGACCCAGTACTTC	CASTPDSQETQYF
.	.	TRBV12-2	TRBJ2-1	TGTGCAAGTCGCTTGAGTCCGGGGACTAGCGGGAGGAGGGGGGCGCCGGAGCAGTTCTTC	CASRLSPGTSGRRGAPEQFF
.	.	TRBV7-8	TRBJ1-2	TGTGCCAGCAGCTTAGCCGGGACTAACTATGGCTACACCTTC	CASSLAGTNYGYTF